Given below is one T cell receptor (beta chain) in context. These data are taken from a study of blood T cell repertoires in COVID-19. The wider study: The study drew acute and convalescent COVID-19 samples from the United States, Italy and Spain. PBMCs, B-cell-depleted T cells, or T cells provided the cDNA or gDNA that made up the material.

In the original workflow: The authors estimated nucleated cell counts from reference gene primer amplification. Only in-frame clones appear in the TCRdb table, and some are missing; sequencing was by immunoSEQ multiplex PCR. For V, J and clone size, that table is used; D and trimming come from the DNA. The sample carries tens of thousands of clones, 80% to 90% recorded once. The ends were cut back, 0 bases at V and 6 bases at J, with 11 bases in the middle. This CDR3 has 14 amino acids. Germline V gene lookup returns CDR1 MNHEY and CDR2 SVGAGI. The specimen was peripheral blood. The origin of this receptor is an elderly woman with active or convalescent COVID-19. The chain uses TRBV6-5 and TRBJ1-2; TRBD1 is a possible D gene (6 bases). The CDR3 sequence: CASSYSFRGHGYTF. CDR3 sequence (DNA): TGTGCCAGCAGTTACTCGTTCAGGGGCCATGGCTACACCTTC.